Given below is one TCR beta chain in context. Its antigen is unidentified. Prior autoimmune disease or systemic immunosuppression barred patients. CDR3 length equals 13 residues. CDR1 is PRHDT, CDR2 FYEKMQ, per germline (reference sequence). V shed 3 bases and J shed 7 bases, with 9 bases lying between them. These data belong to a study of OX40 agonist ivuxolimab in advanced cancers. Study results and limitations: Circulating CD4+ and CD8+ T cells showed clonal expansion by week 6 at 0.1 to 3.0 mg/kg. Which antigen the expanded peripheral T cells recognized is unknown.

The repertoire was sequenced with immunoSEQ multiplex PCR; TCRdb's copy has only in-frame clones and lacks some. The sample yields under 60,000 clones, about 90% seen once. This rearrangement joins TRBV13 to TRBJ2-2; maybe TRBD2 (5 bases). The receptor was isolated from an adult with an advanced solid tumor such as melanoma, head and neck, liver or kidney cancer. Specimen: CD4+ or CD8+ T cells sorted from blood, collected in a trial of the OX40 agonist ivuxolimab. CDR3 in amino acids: CASSFLEGGELFF. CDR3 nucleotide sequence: TGTGCCAGCAGCTTCCTCGAGGGCGGGGAGCTGTTTTTT.